This T cell receptor beta chain was recorded in a study of control samples from healthy donors and cancer patients. Assay: immunoSEQ multiplex PCR; the TCRdb copy retains only in-frame clones and omits some. The sample consists of 130,000 or so clones, roughly 88% of them appearing once. The material sequenced was blood. This clonotype was obtained from a man in his fifties in good health.

The CDR3 DNA reads TGTGCCAGAAGCCCACGTTCGGGTAGGACAGATACGCAGTATTTT. It yields the protein CARSPRSGRTDTQYF. The chain combines TRBV5-3 with TRBJ2-3; D is unresolved. TRBV5-3 has ORF status, its function being uncertain. There are 15 residues in the CDR3. V dropped 4 bases and J dropped 3 bases, with 15 bases sitting between them.